What follows are 16 T cell receptor beta chains derived from one specimen sequenced in a study of Graves' ophthalmopathy and Graves' hyperthyroidism. For repertoire sequencing, the TCR beta CDR3 regions were amplified from RNA transcripts. The first round was an RT-PCR with HTBI primers, and the second round was a multiplex PCR. A single record per CDR3 protein comes from TCRdb applying MiXCR to the multiplex PCR reads. The table lists 580,000 or so distinct CDR3 sequences, 35% to 45% of them singletons. The specimen was peripheral blood or thyroid tissue (not recorded which). The receptors shown here come from an adult man with Graves' hyperthyroidism.

About this clonotype: At one end the junction does not follow the germline gene, possibly because of a read error. The chain uses TRBV5-1 and TRBJ1-4; 8 bases agree with TRBD1. The CDR3 is 13 amino acids. CDR1 and CDR2 from the germline V gene are SGHRS and YFSETQ. The CDR3, as DNA: TGTGCCAGCAGCGGAGACAGGGGCTCGGAACTGTTTTTT. Residues: CASSGDRGSELFF.

In this sample, this clonotype turned up many times. The chain carries TRBV12-3 or TRBV12-4 and TRBJ2-7; D unresolved. Trimming removed 3 bases from V and 3 bases from J, with 9 bases in between. CDR3 length: 13 residues. CDR3 loop: CASSLYRDYEQYF. The CDR3 region has the DNA TGTGCCAGCAGTTTGTACAGAGACTACGAGCAGTACTTC.

This chain joins TRBV5-5 and TRBJ2-7, with TRBD1 identical over 9 bases. This CDR3 has 14 amino acids. CDR1 is SGHKS and CDR2 is YYEKEE in the germline V gene (reference sequence). J gave up 6 bases and V 2 bases, and 6 bases lay outside the gene matches. The CDR3, as DNA: TGTGCCAGCAGCTTATTTACAGGGGGCTTCGAGCAGTACTTC. It codes for CASSLFTGGFEQYF.

This clonotype showed up just once. The chain has TRBV6-1 and TRBJ1-1; D gene unclear. Germline values: CDR1 MNHNS, CDR2 SASEGT. V dropped 5 bases and J dropped 3 bases, with 10 bases sitting between them. The CDR3 runs to 13 residues. CDR3 sequence: CASSYSQDTEAFF. The CDR3 DNA reads as TGTGCCAGCAGTTACAGTCAGGACACTGAAGCTTTCTTT.

V usage is TRBV20-1 and J usage is TRBJ2-7; 11 nucleotides align to TRBD1. The J call is doubtful: the DNA matches TRBJ2-5 better. Looked up from germline, CDR1 is DFQATT and CDR2 is SNEGSKA (reference sequence). The CDR3 runs to 14 residues. The CDR3 region is CSARRDRGEETQYF. CDR3 sequence (DNA): TGCAGTGCTAGGCGGGACAGGGGGGAGGAGACCCAGTACTTC.

This clonotype was found many times. For the CDR3, the DNA is TGCGCCAGCAGTTCCCAACCGGGACCGTCCTACGAGCAGTACTTC. It translates to CASSSQPGPSYEQYF. The V and J genes are TRBV5-1 and TRBJ2-7; D may match TRBD1 or TRBD2 (5 bases each). The CDR3 sequence is 15 residues long. Germline-derived CDR1 and CDR2 are SGHRS and YFSETQ. V was pared by 5 bases and J by 1 base, with 16 bases between. Filled out from reference TRBV5-1 and TRBJ2-7, the complete variable domain reads KAGVTQTPRYLIKTRGQQVTLSCSPISGHRSVSWYQQTPGQGLQFLFEYFSETQRNKGNFPGRFSGRQFSNSRSEMNVSTLELGDSALYLCASSSQPGPSYEQYFGPGTRLTVT.

In this sample, this clonotype turned up a few times. The chain uses TRBV28 and TRBJ1-6, with TRBD1 identical over 9 bases. The CDR3 covers 16 residues. J gave up 6 bases and V 3 bases, and 6 bases lay outside the gene matches. CDR1 is MDHEN, CDR2 SYDVKM, per germline. CDR3 DNA sequence: TGTGCCAGCAGTTTGGGGACAGGGTATGGTAATTCACCCCTCCACTTT. This sequence encodes CASSLGTGYGNSPLHF.

The rearrangement joins TRBV10-3 to TRBJ2-7, with TRBD2 as a possible D gene (6 bases). The CDR3 sequence is 15 residues long. Trimming removed 10 bases from V and 2 bases from J, with 21 bases in between. In germline, CDR1 is ENHRY, CDR2 SYGVKD. In nucleotides, the CDR3 is TGTGCCACCGGCAGGGATAGCGGAGTCACCTACGAGCAGTACTTC. Its translation is CATGRDSGVTYEQYF.

In its sample, this clonotype was seen many times. The V call is TRBV19, the J call TRBJ2-7; D may be TRBD1 or TRBD2 (5 bases each). The CDR3 has 16 amino acids. V was shortened by 3 bases and J by 2 bases, with 17 bases between the two germline ends. Germline values: CDR1 LNHDA, CDR2 SQIVND (reference sequence). The CDR3 DNA reads as TGTGCCAGTAGTATGATCTCCGGGACGGCCACCTACGAGCAGTACTTC. This codes for CASSMISGTATYEQYF.

This clonotype was seen repeatedly, ten times or more. The rearrangement links TRBV5-1 to TRBJ1-4; D perhaps matches TRBD1 (6 bases). The CDR3 is made up of 16 amino acids. V gave up 0 bases and J gave up 2 bases, with 11 bases separating them. Per germline, CDR1 SGHRS and CDR2 YFSETQ. The CDR3 loop reads CASSLGTVATNEKLFF. The CDR3 DNA is TGCGCCAGCAGCTTGGGGACAGTTGCTACTAATGAAAAACTGTTTTTT.

The gene calls are TRBV2 and TRBJ1-1; TRBD1 aligns across 9 bases. Germline assignment: CDR1 SNHLY and CDR2 FYNNEI. After removal of 7 bases from V and 5 bases from J, the junction contained 8 bases not matched to a gene. The CDR3 loop spans 14 amino acids. DNA for the CDR3: TGTGCCAGCACTAAGGACAGGGGTCATACTGAAGCTTTCTTT. Amino acid sequence: CASTKDRGHTEAFF.

This chain uses TRBV7-2 with TRBJ1-1; D unresolved. Germline V gene lookup returns CDR1 SGHTA and CDR2 FQGNSA. The V end lost 5 bases, the J end lost 3 bases, and 13 bases lay between the germline ends. The CDR3 loop spans 14 amino acids. CDR3 bases: TGTGCCAGCAGCGGGGTAGGGTTATACACTGAAGCTTTCTTT. This codes for CASSGVGLYTEAFF.

This clonotype was observed many times. V gene TRBV6-5 combines with J gene TRBJ2-2; TRBD2 might be the D (6 bases). Deletions cut 7 bases from V and 1 base from J, with 10 bases between. Germline V gene lookup returns CDR1 MNHEY and CDR2 SVGAGI. The CDR3 contains 14 residues. CDR3 DNA: TGTGCCAGCACGACGGGGGTGAACACCGGGGAGCTGTTTTTT. This gives the protein CASTTGVNTGELFF.

This clonotype was detected many times. V is TRBV11-2 and J is TRBJ1-1; D not certain. This CDR3 contains 16 residues. Germline loops: CDR1 SGHAT, CDR2 FQNNGV. The V and J ends lost 5 bases and 0 bases respectively, with 16 bases between them. CDR3 nucleotides: TGTGCCAGCAGCCTACCCCTATTGGGCGTGAACACTGAAGCTTTCTTT. It translates to CASSLPLLGVNTEAFF.

The chain has TRBV2 and TRBJ2-5, with D perhaps matching TRBD1 (6 bases). This CDR3 has 15 residues. Germline V gives CDR1 SNHLY, CDR2 FYNNEI. V gave up 6 bases and J gave up 1 base, with 15 bases separating them. The DNA of the CDR3 is TGTGCCAGCAGGGGTTCCGGGACACGCCAAGAGACCCAGTACTTC. Translation: CASRGSGTRQETQYF.

To note about this clonotype: This CDR3 fails to terminate in the conserved phenylalanine or tryptophan, so it likely reflects a read error. Because the CDR3's place on the DNA is in doubt, the DNA is left out and the CDR3 is given as listed by TCRdb. This sequence joins TRBV28 and TRBJ1-2; TRBD1 was called by the table and not checked on the DNA. From its first to its last residue, the CDR3 has 18 amino acids. From germline, CDR1 is MDHEN and CDR2 SYDVKM. CDR3 region: CASSALDRGLGANYGYIV.